This entry is about one TCR beta chain. The data belong to a study of blood T cell repertoires in COVID-19. As handled by the study authors: By means of reference gene primer amplification, nucleated cell counts were estimated. Clones were read by immunoSEQ multiplex PCR, and TCRdb kept only the in-frame ones, dropping some. Clone size and the V and J calls come from that table; the DNA yielded D and trimming. The profile shows some 240,000 clones, 70% to 85% of them singletons. The sequence was collected from a man aged 45-65 years with active or convalescent COVID-19. Sequenced sample: peripheral blood.

The CDR3 nucleotides read TGCGCCAGCAGCCCCCAGACAGGGTTAGCGACTAATGAAAAACTGTTTTTT. Amino acids: CASSPQTGLATNEKLFF. The chain has TRBV5-1 and TRBJ1-4; 7 bases are a match to TRBD1. The germline V gene has CDR1 SGHRS and CDR2 YFSETQ. With V trimmed by 4 bases and J by 2 bases, 11 bases remained unmatched. CDR3 length equals 17 residues.